Below, one TCR beta chain is given with its context. Its matching antigen is unknown. This specimen belongs to a study of Ad26.COV2.S vaccination and SARS-CoV-2 variants. Study-wide results and caveats: Considerable breadth of spike-specific CD8+ and CD4+ T cell responses has reportedly been documented following vaccination.

J lost 0 bases, V lost 6 bases, and 9 bases had no gene match. This CDR3 is 17 amino acids long. The V gene's germline CDR1 is SEHNR and CDR2 FQNEAQ (reference sequence). Treatment given: about 20 received Ad26.COV2.S at low or high dose, single or two shots; about 5 received placebo; per-sample allocation not given. Each sample was drawn 63 days after the first injection (of vaccine or placebo). Sequenced by immunoSEQ multiplex PCR; TCRdb stores in-frame clones only, minus some. Of approximately 410,000 clones in the sample, approximately 92% were seen once. This receptor was taken from a person between 18 and 65 years old who received the Ad26.COV2.S COVID-19 vaccine or a placebo. The V gene is TRBV7-9, the J gene TRBJ1-4; 8 bases are shared with TRBD1. The material sequenced was peripheral blood, taken in a trial of Ad26.COV2.S vaccine versus placebo. DNA of the CDR3: TGTGCCAGCAGAAGGGACAGGTTCGGAACAACTAATGAAAAACTGTTTTTT. This translates into CASRRDRFGTTNEKLFF.